This record covers a single T cell receptor beta chain. Its antigen is still unknown. A mixed TRB-A/B primer pool amplified rearranged TRB by multiplex touch-down PCR. Using its own MiXCR run on the multiplex PCR reads, TCRdb lists one record per CDR3 protein. The data hold some 8,200 distinct CDR3 sequences, with about a third observed a single time. The CDR3 is made up of 14 amino acids. Trimming removed 0 bases at V and 4 bases at J, with 6 bases between. The germline CDR1 and CDR2 sequences are LGHNA and YSLEER. The template was genomic DNA from peripheral blood, not RNA. This specimen belongs to a study of T cell repertoires in aging, cancer and after chemotherapy. Across the whole study: The full dataset contained some 8.7 million TCR reads. Findings and limits, study-wide: Median generation probability rose over the chemotherapy interval in each cancer cohort, suggesting rebound thymic output.

Sequenced: blood. This clonotype was sampled from a human donor in good health. J is TRBJ2-2 and V is TRBV4-3; no firm D call. The CDR3 here is CASSQDLSTGELFF. The CDR3, as DNA: TGCGCCAGCAGCCAAGATCTGAGCACCGGGGAGCTGTTTTTT.